Sequencing of this T cell receptor beta chain was carried out in a study of chemoradiotherapy in HPV16-positive cancers. This CDR3 spans 14 amino acids. Germline V gene sequence: CDR1 MNHNS, CDR2 SASEGT. V lost 3 bases and J lost 5, with 11 bases in between. Sequencing used immunoSEQ multiplex PCR; TCRdb keeps in-frame clones, though not all of them. The repertoire holds about 4,300 clones, with approximately 82% as singletons. The clonotype originates from a human donor with HPV-associated anogenital cancer. The sample was acquired from a patient who underwent chemoradiotherapy. The genes are TRBV6-1 and TRBJ2-1; unclear D gene. The CDR3 here is CASSDLIQDNEQFF. Written as DNA, the CDR3 is TGTGCCAGCAGTGACTTAATTCAGGACAATGAGCAGTTCTTC.